A single TCR beta chain is shown here with its context. What it recognizes is unknown. The unexposed donors gave CD4+ T cells in about 2011-2018, prior to COVID-19. The cells were cultured for about ten days before CD4+ T cells were isolated. The data were taken from a study of CD4 T cells in relation to SARS-CoV-2 and coronaviruses. TCRdb keeps only in-frame clones here, not all; method: immunoSEQ multiplex PCR. The sample has roughly 17,000 clones, 70% to 80% seen once; the top ten hold about 9.7%. Looked up from germline, CDR1 is MDHEN and CDR2 is SYDVKM. V gave up 3 bases and J gave up 2 bases; unmatched junction bases: 4. The CDR3 is 15 residues long.

This chain links TRBV28 with TRBJ2-7; 10 bases are a match to TRBD2. What was sequenced was CD4+ T cells from PBMCs, cultured in vitro. The receptor's source is a human donor in good health. CDR3 DNA: TGTGCCAGCAGTTTGACTAGCGGGCTACCCTACGAGCAGTACTTC. Amino acid sequence: CASSLTSGLPYEQYF.